The 9 T cell receptor beta chains in this list originate from one sample, sequenced in a study of glioma-infiltrating T cells after dendritic cell vaccination. The time point: after dendritic cell vaccination, including at tumor progression/relapse. The method was immunoSEQ multiplex PCR; TCRdb's version includes in-frame clones alone and lacks a portion of them. This sample has more than 95,000 clones, with about 85% found just once. The sequencing here drew on blood, taken after dendritic cell vaccination. These receptors were obtained from a human donor with glioblastoma.

J is TRBJ1-1 and V is TRBV6-5; 7 bases are shared with TRBD1. Germline trimming cut 6 bases from V and 7 bases from J; bases unmatched to any gene: 11. The CDR3 runs 14 residues. From germline, CDR1 is MNHEY and CDR2 SVGAGI. The CDR3 DNA is TGTGCCAGCAGCCCCGGGACAGCCAACGATGAAGCTTTCTTT. Translating it yields CASSPGTANDEAFF.

This clone has a single count. The J gene is TRBJ2-1, the V gene TRBV30; D call uncertain. The germline gives CDR1 GTSNPN, CDR2 SVGIG (reference sequence). This CDR3 has 13 amino acids. V was pared by 3 bases and J by 9 bases, with 15 bases between. The chain's CDR3 is CAWSRLERGEQFF. The CDR3 nucleotides read TGTGCCTGGAGCCGACTTGAACGCGGTGAGCAGTTCTTC.

This chain links TRBV5-4 with TRBJ1-1; tentatively, D is TRBD1 (6 bases). Germline V gene lookup returns CDR1 SGHNT and CDR2 YYREEE (reference sequence). The CDR3 length is 15 residues. V was pared by 6 bases and J by 3 bases, with 18 bases between. DNA of the CDR3: TGTGCCAGCACCATTCCAGGACAGAAATACACTGAAGCTTTCTTT. Encoded protein: CASTIPGQKYTEAFF.

This chain connects TRBV7-2 to TRBJ1-1; D is perhaps TRBD1 (5 bases). Germline V lookup: CDR1 SGHTA, CDR2 FQGNSA. The V end lost 8 bases, the J end lost 4 bases, and 8 bases lay between the germline ends. The CDR3 is 11 amino acids. The CDR3 reads CASQQVTEAFF. As DNA, the CDR3 is TGTGCCAGCCAACAGGTCACTGAAGCTTTCTTT. The full variable domain, completed using reference TRBV7-2 and TRBJ1-1, is GAGVSQSPSNKVTEKGKDVELRCDPISGHTALYWYRQSLGQGLEFLIYFQGNSAPDKSGLPSDRFSAERTGGSVSTLTIQRTQQEDSAVYLCASQQVTEAFFGQGTRLTVV.

Here the CDR3 reads CASSLGGGKDTQYF. The CDR3 DNA reads TGTGCCAGCAGCTTAGGGGGAGGGAAGGATACGCAGTATTTT. This rearrangement joins TRBV11-1 to TRBJ2-3; 7 nucleotides line up with TRBD2. V lost 1 base and J lost 6; bases outside the gene matches: 4. The CDR3 contains 14 residues. Germline V gives CDR1 SGHAT, CDR2 FQDESV (reference sequence).

The chain has TRBV9 and TRBJ2-1, with 9 bases aligning to TRBD1. Germline V gives CDR1 SGDLS, CDR2 YYNGEE. V was clipped by 0 bases and J by 6 bases; unmatched bases: 4. The CDR3 has 15 amino acids. CDR3 DNA: TGTGCCAGCAGCGTAGGGGGGACAGGGAGCAATGAGCAGTTCTTC. Its protein is CASSVGGTGSNEQFF.

This clone appeared a few times. The rearrangement links TRBV28 to TRBJ2-7, with D possibly matching TRBD2 (5 bases). CDR3 length equals 13 residues. The germline V gene has CDR1 MDHEN and CDR2 SYDVKM. The V gene lost 6 bases and the J gene lost 2 bases, with 11 bases spanning the gap. The CDR3 here is CASRPGNPYEQYF. DNA for the CDR3: TGTGCCAGCAGACCCGGGAACCCCTACGAGCAGTACTTC.

The V and J genes are TRBV19 and TRBJ2-6; D gene unclear. Trimming cost V 3 bases and J 3 bases, with 6 bases left between them. CDR3 length equals 14 residues. CDR1 and CDR2 (germline): LNHDA, SQIVND (reference sequence). As DNA, the CDR3 is TGTGCCAGTAGTATTACGGGTGGGGCCAACGTCCTGACTTTC. Amino acids: CASSITGGANVLTF.

The chain links TRBV5-1 to TRBJ2-7; TRBD2 matches at 16 bases. Germline V CDR1 and CDR2: SGHRS, YFSETQ. The trim removed 1 base at V and 6 bases at J, leaving 13 bases unmatched. The CDR3 length is 19 residues. The CDR3 DNA sequence: TGCGCCAGCAGCTTGATTAGTCCCGGGACTAGCGGGAGGGCCCTCGAGCAGTACTTC. This encodes CASSLISPGTSGRALEQYF.